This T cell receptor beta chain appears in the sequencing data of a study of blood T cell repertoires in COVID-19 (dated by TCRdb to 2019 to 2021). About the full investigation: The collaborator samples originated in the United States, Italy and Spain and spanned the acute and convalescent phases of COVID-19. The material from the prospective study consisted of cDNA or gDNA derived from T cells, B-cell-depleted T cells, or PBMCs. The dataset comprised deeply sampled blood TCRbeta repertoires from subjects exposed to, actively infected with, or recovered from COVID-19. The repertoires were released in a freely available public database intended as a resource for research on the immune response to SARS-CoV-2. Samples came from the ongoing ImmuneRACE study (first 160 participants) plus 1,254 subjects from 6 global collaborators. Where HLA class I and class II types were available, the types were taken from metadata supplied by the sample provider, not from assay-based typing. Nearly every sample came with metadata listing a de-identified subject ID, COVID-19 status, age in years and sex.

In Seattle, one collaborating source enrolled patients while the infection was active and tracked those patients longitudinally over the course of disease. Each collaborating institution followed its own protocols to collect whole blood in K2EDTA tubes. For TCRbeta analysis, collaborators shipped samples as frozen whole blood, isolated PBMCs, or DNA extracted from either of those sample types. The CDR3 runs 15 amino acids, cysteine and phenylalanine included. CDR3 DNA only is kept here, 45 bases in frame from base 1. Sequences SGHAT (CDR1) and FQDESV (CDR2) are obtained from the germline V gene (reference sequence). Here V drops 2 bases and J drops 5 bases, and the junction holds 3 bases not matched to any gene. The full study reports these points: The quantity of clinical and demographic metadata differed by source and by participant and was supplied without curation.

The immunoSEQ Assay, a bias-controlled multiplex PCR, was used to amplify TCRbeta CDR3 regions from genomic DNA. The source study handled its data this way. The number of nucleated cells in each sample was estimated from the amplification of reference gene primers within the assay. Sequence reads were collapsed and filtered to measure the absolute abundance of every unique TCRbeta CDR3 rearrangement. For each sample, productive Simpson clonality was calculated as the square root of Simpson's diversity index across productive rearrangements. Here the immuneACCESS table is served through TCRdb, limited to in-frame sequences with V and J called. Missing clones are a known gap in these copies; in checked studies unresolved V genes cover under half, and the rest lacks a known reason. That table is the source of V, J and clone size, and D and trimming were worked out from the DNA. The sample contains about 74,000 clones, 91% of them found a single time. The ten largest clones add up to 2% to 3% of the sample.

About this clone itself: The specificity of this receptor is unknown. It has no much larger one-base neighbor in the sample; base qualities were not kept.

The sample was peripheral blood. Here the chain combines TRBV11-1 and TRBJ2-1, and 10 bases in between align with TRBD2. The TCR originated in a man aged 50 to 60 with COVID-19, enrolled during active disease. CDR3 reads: CASSLWTSGDNEQFF. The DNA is TGTGCCAGCAGCTTATGGACTAGCGGCGACAATGAGCAGTTCTTC.